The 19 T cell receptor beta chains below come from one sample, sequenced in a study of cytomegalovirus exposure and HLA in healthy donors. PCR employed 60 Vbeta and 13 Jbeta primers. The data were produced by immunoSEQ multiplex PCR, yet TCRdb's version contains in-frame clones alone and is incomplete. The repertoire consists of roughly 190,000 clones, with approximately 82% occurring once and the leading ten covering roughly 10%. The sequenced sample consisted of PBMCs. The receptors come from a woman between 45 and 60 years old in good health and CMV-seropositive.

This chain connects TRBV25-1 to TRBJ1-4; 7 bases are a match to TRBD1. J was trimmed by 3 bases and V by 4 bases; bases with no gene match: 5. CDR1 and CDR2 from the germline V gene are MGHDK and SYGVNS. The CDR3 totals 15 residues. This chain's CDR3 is CASSVPGTANEKLFF. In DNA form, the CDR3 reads TGTGCCAGCAGTGTCCCCGGGACAGCTAATGAAAAACTGTTTTTT.

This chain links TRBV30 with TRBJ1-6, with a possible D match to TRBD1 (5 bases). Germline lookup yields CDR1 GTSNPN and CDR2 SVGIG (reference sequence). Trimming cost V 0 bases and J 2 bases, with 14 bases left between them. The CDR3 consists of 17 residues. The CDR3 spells CAWSVQRGAPYNSPLHF. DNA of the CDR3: TGTGCCTGGAGTGTACAAAGGGGCGCACCCTATAATTCACCCCTCCACTTT.

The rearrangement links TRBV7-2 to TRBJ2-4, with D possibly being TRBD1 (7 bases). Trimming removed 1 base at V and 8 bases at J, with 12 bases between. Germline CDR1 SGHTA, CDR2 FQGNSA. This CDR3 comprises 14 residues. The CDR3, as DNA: TGTGCCAGCAGCTTAGGTGGCAGGGGGGACATTCAGTACTTC. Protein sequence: CASSLGGRGDIQYF.

CDR3 nucleotides: TGTGCCAGCAGTCCGGGACAGGTGTATCAGCCCCAGCATTTT. Protein product: CASSPGQVYQPQHF. The genes are TRBV6-5 and TRBJ1-5; 8 bases match TRBD1. CDR1 is MNHEY and CDR2 is SVGAGI in the germline V gene. V lost 5 bases, J lost 5 bases, and 5 bases stayed unmatched. This CDR3 spans 14 amino acids.

As DNA, the CDR3 is TGTGCCAGCAGCCCTCTGAGGGGAGGAGCGGAGACCCAGTACTTC. As protein: CASSPLRGGAETQYF. The rearrangement links TRBV7-2 to TRBJ2-5; TRBD2 is a possible D gene (6 bases). V was shortened by 5 bases and J by 5 bases, with 18 bases between the two germline ends. The germline V gene encodes CDR1 SGHTA and CDR2 FQGNSA. CDR3 length: 15 amino acids.

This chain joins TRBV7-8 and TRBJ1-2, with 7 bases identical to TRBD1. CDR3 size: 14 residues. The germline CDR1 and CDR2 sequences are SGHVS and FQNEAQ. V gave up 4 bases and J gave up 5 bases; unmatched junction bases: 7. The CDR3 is CASSSGQAGYGYTF. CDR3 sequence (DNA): TGTGCCAGCAGCTCCGGACAGGCGGGATATGGCTACACCTTC.

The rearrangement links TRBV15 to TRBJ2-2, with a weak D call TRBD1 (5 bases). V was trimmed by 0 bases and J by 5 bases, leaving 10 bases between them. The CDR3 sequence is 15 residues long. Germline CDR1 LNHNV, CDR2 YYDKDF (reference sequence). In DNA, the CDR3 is TGTGCCACCAGCAGAGATTGGGGCTTGACCGGGGAGCTGTTTTTT. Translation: CATSRDWGLTGELFF.

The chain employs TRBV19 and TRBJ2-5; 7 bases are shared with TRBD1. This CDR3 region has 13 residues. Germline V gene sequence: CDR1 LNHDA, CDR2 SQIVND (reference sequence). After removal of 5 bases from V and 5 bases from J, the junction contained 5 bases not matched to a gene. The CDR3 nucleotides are TGTGCCAGTAGTGCCGACAGGGTCGAGACCCAGTACTTC. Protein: CASSADRVETQYF.

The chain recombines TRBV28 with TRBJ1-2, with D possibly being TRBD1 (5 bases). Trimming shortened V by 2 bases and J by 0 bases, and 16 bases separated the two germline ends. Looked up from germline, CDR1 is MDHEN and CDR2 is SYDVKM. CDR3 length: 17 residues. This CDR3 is CASSLGHGGGANYGYTF. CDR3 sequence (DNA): TGTGCCAGCAGTTTAGGCCATGGGGGGGGAGCTAACTATGGCTACACCTTC.

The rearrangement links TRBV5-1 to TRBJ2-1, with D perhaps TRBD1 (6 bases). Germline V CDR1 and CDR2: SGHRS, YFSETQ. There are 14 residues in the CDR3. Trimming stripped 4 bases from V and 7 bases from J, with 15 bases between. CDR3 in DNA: TGCGCCAGCAGCCCCACACAGGGTAATAATGAGCAGTTCTTC. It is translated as CASSPTQGNNEQFF.

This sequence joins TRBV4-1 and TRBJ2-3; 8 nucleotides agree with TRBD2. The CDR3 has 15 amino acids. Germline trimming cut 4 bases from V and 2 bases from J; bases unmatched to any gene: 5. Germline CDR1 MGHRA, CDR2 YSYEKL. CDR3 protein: CASSLTGGPTDTQYF. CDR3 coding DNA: TGCGCCAGCAGCCTAACGGGGGGGCCCACAGATACGCAGTATTTT.

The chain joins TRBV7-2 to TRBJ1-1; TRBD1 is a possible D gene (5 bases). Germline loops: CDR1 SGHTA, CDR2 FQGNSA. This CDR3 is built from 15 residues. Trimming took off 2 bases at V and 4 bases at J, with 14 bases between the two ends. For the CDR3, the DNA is TGTGCCAGCAGCTTAAGTACAGGAGGGCTCACTGAAGCTTTCTTT. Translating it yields CASSLSTGGLTEAFF.

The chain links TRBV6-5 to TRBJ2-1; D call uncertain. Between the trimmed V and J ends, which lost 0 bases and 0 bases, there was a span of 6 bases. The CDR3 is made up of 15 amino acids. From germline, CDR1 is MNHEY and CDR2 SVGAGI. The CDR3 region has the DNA TGTGCCAGCAGTTACTCTGGCACCTCCTACAATGAGCAGTTCTTC. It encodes CASSYSGTSYNEQFF.

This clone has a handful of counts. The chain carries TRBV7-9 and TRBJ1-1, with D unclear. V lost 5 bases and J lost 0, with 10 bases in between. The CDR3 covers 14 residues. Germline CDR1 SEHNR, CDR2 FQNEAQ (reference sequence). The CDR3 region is CASSTSGLNTEAFF. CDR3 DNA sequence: TGTGCCAGCAGCACCAGTGGCCTGAACACTGAAGCTTTCTTT.

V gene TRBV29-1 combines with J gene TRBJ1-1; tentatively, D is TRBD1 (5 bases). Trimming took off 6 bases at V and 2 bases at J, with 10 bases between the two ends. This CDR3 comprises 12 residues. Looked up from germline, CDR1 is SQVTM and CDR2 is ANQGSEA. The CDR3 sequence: CSVMTANTEAFF. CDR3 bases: TGCAGCGTGATGACAGCTAACACTGAAGCTTTCTTT.

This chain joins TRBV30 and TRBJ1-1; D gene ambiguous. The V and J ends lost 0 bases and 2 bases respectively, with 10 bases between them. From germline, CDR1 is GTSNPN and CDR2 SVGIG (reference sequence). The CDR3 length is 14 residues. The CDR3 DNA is TGTGCCTGGAGTGTACGCGTGACAAACACTGAAGCTTTCTTT. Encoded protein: CAWSVRVTNTEAFF.

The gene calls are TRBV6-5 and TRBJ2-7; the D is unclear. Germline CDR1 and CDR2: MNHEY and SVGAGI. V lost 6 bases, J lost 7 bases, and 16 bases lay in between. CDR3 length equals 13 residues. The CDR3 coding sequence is TGTGCCAGCAGCTCACCTGACATTATGGAGCAGTACTTC. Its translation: CASSSPDIMEQYF.

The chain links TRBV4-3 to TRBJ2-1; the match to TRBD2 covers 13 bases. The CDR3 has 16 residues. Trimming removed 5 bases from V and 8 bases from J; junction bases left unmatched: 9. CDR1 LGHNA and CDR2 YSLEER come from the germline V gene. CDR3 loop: CASSLGLAGNFDEQFF. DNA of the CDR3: TGCGCCAGCAGCTTGGGACTAGCGGGGAATTTCGATGAGCAGTTCTTC.

The CDR3: CASSLGVEGGETQYF. CDR3 DNA sequence: TGTGCCAGCAGCTTAGGGGTAGAGGGTGGGGAGACCCAGTACTTC. The chain has TRBV11-2 and TRBJ2-5; D perhaps matches TRBD2 (5 bases). Germline values: CDR1 SGHAT, CDR2 FQNNGV. With 1 base removed from V and 5 bases from J, the gap between germline ends came to 14 bases. The CDR3 spans 15 residues.